These 19 T cell receptor beta chains were sequenced from one sample in a study of cytomegalovirus exposure and HLA in healthy donors. PCR involved 60 Vbeta and 13 Jbeta primers. Assay used: immunoSEQ multiplex PCR; TCRdb lists only in-frame clones, some missing. The repertoire includes over 110,000 clones, 82% of them detected once, and over 2.5% sits in the top ten. The sequencing sample was made of PBMCs. The receptors here all came from a male donor in good health and CMV-seronegative.

The chain uses TRBV15 and TRBJ2-7; D is perhaps TRBD2 (6 bases). The length of the CDR3 is 14 residues. The germline V gene encodes CDR1 LNHNV and CDR2 YYDKDF (reference sequence). V lost 4 bases and J lost 5, with 15 bases in between. This CDR3 is CATSILRGTDEQYF. As DNA, the CDR3 is TGTGCCACCAGCATCCTCCGGGGGACGGACGAGCAGTACTTC. Combining the CDR3 with reference TRBV15 and TRBJ2-7 gives the whole variable domain DAMVIQNPRYQVTQFGKPVTLSCSQTLNHNVMYWYQQKSSQAPKLLFHYYDKDFNNEADTPDNFQSRRPNTSFCFLDIRSPGLGDTAMYLCATSILRGTDEQYFGPGTRLTVT.

The J gene is TRBJ2-5, the V gene TRBV20-1, with D unresolved. The closer fit of TRBJ2-7 to the DNA end suggests the J call may be wrong. CDR3 length equals 11 residues. Germline assignment: CDR1 DFQATT and CDR2 SNEGSKA (reference sequence). Written as DNA, the CDR3 is TGCAGTGCTAGTTCCGGGTACGAGCAGTACTTC. Its translation: CSASSGYEQYF.

This sequence joins TRBV6-6 and TRBJ2-6, with 7 bases identical to TRBD1. V shed 6 bases and J 4 bases; nucleotides not matched to a gene: 6. This CDR3 region has 15 residues. The germline V gene encodes CDR1 MNHNY and CDR2 SVGAGI (reference sequence). Written as DNA, the CDR3 is TGTGCCAGCAGAACCGACAGGGCCGGGGCCAACGTCCTGACTTTC. Its protein is CASRTDRAGANVLTF.

CDR3 nucleotide sequence: TGTGCCAGCAGCGTAGGTGGTTTAGCTACTGAAGCTTTCTTT. Translating gives CASSVGGLATEAFF. The chain couples TRBV9 to TRBJ1-1; D is unresolved. This CDR3 comprises 14 residues. V lost 0 bases, J lost 5 bases, and 11 bases lay in between. Germline lookup yields CDR1 SGDLS and CDR2 YYNGEE.

This clone has just one count. CDR3 DNA: TGTGCCAGCTCACGGTACGGGGGGGCAGATACGCAGTATTTT. It encodes CASSRYGGADTQYF. The J gene is TRBJ2-3, the V gene TRBV18; 8 positions agree with TRBD2. CDR1 and CDR2 (germline): KGHSH, LQKENI. CDR3 length equals 14 residues. V was pared by 4 bases and J by 4 bases, with 4 bases of the junction left unmatched.

In this sample, this clone turned up once. The rearrangement joins TRBV7-9 to TRBJ1-5; possibly TRBD1 for D (6 bases). Germline-derived CDR1 and CDR2 are SEHNR and FQNEAQ (reference sequence). The CDR3 length is 15 residues. V was trimmed by 4 bases and J by 1 base, leaving 11 bases between them. CDR3 in DNA: TGTGCCAGCAGCTGGGGGGGGGCCAGCAATCAGCCCCAGCATTTT. Protein: CASSWGGASNQPQHF.

The chain is built from TRBV7-9 and TRBJ2-1; TRBD1 matches 7 bases. The CDR3 is made up of 15 amino acids. Germline loops: CDR1 SEHNR, CDR2 FQNEAQ (reference sequence). After removal of 1 base from V and 6 bases from J, the junction contained 6 bases not matched to a gene. The CDR3 is CASSLGGTDPNEQFF. CDR3 nucleotides: TGTGCCAGCAGCTTAGGTGGGACAGACCCCAATGAGCAGTTCTTC.

The chain is built from TRBV29-1 and TRBJ1-2; TRBD1 matches 8 bases. Germline V gives CDR1 SQVTM, CDR2 ANQGSEA. This CDR3 has 12 residues. V was pared by 1 base and J by 8 bases, with 3 bases of the junction left unmatched. The CDR3 loop is CSVEVTGGGYTF. For the CDR3, the DNA is TGCAGCGTTGAAGTTACAGGGGGAGGCTACACCTTC.

The chain couples TRBV4-1 to TRBJ2-7, with D unclear. Germline V gene lookup returns CDR1 MGHRA and CDR2 YSYEKL. This CDR3 region has 16 residues. With 1 base removed from V and 4 bases from J, the gap between germline ends came to 17 bases. CDR3 DNA sequence: TGCGCCAGCAGCCAAGGAGAAAGTCCCACGAGTTACGAGCAGTACTTC. It translates to CASSQGESPTSYEQYF.

This clone appeared a single time. This chain uses TRBV5-4 with TRBJ2-3, with 7 bases aligning to TRBD2. Losses at the gene ends were 0 bases for V and 4 bases for J; bases not matched to a gene: 2. Germline CDR1 is SGHNT and CDR2 is YYREEE (reference sequence). There are 14 residues in the CDR3. The CDR3 sequence: CASSLGGSPDTQYF. CDR3 coding DNA: TGTGCCAGCAGCTTGGGCGGGAGCCCAGATACGCAGTATTTT.

This chain joins TRBV10-2 and TRBJ2-7; 10 bases are shared with TRBD1. CDR3 length: 14 residues. CDR1 WSHSY and CDR2 SAAADI come from the germline V gene. With 5 bases clipped from V and 4 bases from J, the junction kept 5 bases outside the gene matches. The CDR3 nucleotides read TGCGCCAGCAGTCGGGACAGGGGTCCTTACGAGCAGTACTTC. This translates into CASSRDRGPYEQYF.

V usage is TRBV18 and J usage is TRBJ2-1; 13 bases are a match to TRBD2. CDR3 length equals 15 residues. V trimming: 2 bases; J trimming: 13 bases; junction bases outside the gene matches: 8. CDR1 and CDR2 (germline): KGHSH, LQKENI. This CDR3 is CASSPGLAGAPGQFF. The DNA for the CDR3 is TGTGCCAGCTCACCAGGACTAGCGGGAGCCCCGGGCCAGTTCTTC.

The chain combines TRBV28 with TRBJ2-3; 7 bases are a match to TRBD2. CDR1 MDHEN and CDR2 SYDVKM come from the germline V gene. The CDR3 consists of 17 residues. Unmatched junction bases numbered 15, after V lost 6 bases and J lost 3 bases. CDR3 bases: TGTGCCAGCAGCCCCCTCGGAGCGGGGCCGGGAACAGATACGCAGTATTTT. Its protein is CASSPLGAGPGTDTQYF.

This chain uses TRBV20-1 with TRBJ2-4; D is possibly TRBD1 (5 bases). V was shortened by 5 bases and J by 8 bases, with 10 bases between the two germline ends. Germline assignment: CDR1 DFQATT and CDR2 SNEGSKA (reference sequence). The CDR3 consists of 11 residues. In DNA form, the CDR3 reads TGCAGTGCTTACAGGTCGGACATTCAGTACTTC. It translates to CSAYRSDIQYF.

Comment on this clone: A read error may account for a junction end that differs from germline. The CDR3 coding sequence is TGTGCCAGCAACTTGCAGGGGGCGCAAACTGAAGCTTTCTTT. This encodes CASNLQGAQTEAFF. The J gene is TRBJ1-1, the V gene TRBV5-4; 8 nucleotides match TRBD1. Germline V gene data show CDR1 as SGHNT and CDR2 as YYREEE (reference sequence). This CDR3 spans 14 amino acids.

V gene TRBV27 combines with J gene TRBJ2-2; 10 bases are shared with TRBD2. Germline CDR1 reads MNHEY; CDR2 reads SMNVEV (reference sequence). The CDR3 runs to 17 residues. V lost 3 bases, J lost 4 bases, and 8 bases stayed unmatched. DNA of the CDR3: TGTGCCAGCAGTTTCCCTAGCGGGAGTCGGACCACCGGGGAGCTGTTTTTT. Translated, it gives CASSFPSGSRTTGELFF.

The rearrangement links TRBV5-3 to TRBJ2-5; 7 bases are shared with TRBD1. Being an ORF, TRBV5-3 has a function that is uncertain. Trimming cost V 8 bases and J 3 bases; bases outside gene matches: 13. CDR3 length equals 15 residues. Here the CDR3 reads CASSRTGEGKETQYF. The DNA for the CDR3 is TGTGCCAGCAGCCGGACAGGTGAGGGGAAAGAGACCCAGTACTTC.

The V and J genes are TRBV7-8 and TRBJ2-7, with 7 bases lining up with TRBD2. Trimming removed 2 bases from V and 3 bases from J; junction bases left unmatched: 7. The CDR3 extends over 15 amino acids. Germline V lookup: CDR1 SGHVS, CDR2 FQNEAQ. CDR3 region: CASSLREGRFYEQYF. The CDR3, as DNA: TGTGCCAGCAGCTTAAGGGAGGGAAGGTTCTACGAGCAGTACTTC.

The CDR3 loop is CASSPGTSGSTDTQYF. As DNA, the CDR3 is TGTGCCAGCAGCCCGGGGACTAGCGGGAGTACAGATACGCAGTATTTT. V gene TRBV7-9 combines with J gene TRBJ2-3; 14 nucleotides agree with TRBD2. V shed 5 bases, J shed 3 bases, and the junction held 4 bases outside the gene matches. Germline CDR1 SEHNR, CDR2 FQNEAQ (reference sequence). The CDR3 loop spans 16 amino acids.